The source of this T cell receptor beta chain is a study of blood T cell repertoires in COVID-19. Study context: COVID-19 samples collected from the United States, Italy and Spain covered acute and convalescent phases. T cells, B-cell-depleted T cells, or PBMCs provided the cDNA or gDNA that served as material.

Authors' data handling: The authors estimated nucleated cell counts from reference gene primer amplification. TCRdb keeps only in-frame clones here, not all; method: immunoSEQ multiplex PCR. V and J calls and clone size are copied from that table; D and trimming were computed from the DNA. The sample includes 180,000 or so clones, around 83% of them seen just once. CDR1 and CDR2 from the germline V gene are SGHRS and YFSETQ. This CDR3 spans 15 amino acids. With V trimmed by 3 bases and J by 2 bases, 5 bases remained unmatched. The material sequenced was peripheral blood. The chain couples TRBV5-1 to TRBJ2-7; 10 bases match TRBD1. The sequence derives from a woman aged 80 or over with acute or convalescent COVID-19. CDR3 amino acids: CASSSRDRGTYEQYF. The CDR3, as DNA: TGCGCCAGCAGCTCACGGGACAGGGGAACCTACGAGCAGTACTTC.